This is a list of T cell receptor beta chains from one sample in a study of cytomegalovirus exposure and HLA in healthy donors. TCRdb keeps only in-frame clones here, not all; method: immunoSEQ multiplex PCR. The data hold more than 110,000 clones, with 78% observed a single time. Sequencing was carried out using PBMCs. The receptors were sampled from a male donor in good health and CMV-seronegative. Each CDR3 is given with its conserved first and last residue. A D gene is named only where the DNA matches it firmly. Expanded clones get a size class; other rows say once, few or many, or leave the size out.

D gene: TRBD1; V gene: TRBV7-9; clone size: -; J gene: TRBJ1-4; CDR3 protein: CASSSSGTGEFNGNEKLFF; CDR3 DNA: TGTGCCAGCAGCTCGTCCGGGACAGGGGAGTTCAATGGTAATGAAAAACTGTTTTTT
D gene: TRBD2; V gene: TRBV12-5; clone size: -; J gene: TRBJ2-1; CDR3 protein: CASGLTAGARYNEQFF; CDR3 DNA: TGTGCTAGTGGTTTGACCGCGGGAGCTCGTTACAATGAGCAGTTCTTC
D gene: TRBD1; V gene: TRBV4-3; clone size: -; J gene: TRBJ1-2; CDR3 protein: CASSQGPGTGGIGYTF; CDR3 DNA: TGCGCCAGCAGCCAAGGTCCGGGGACAGGGGGCATAGGCTACACCTTC
D gene: -; V gene: TRBV19; clone size: once; J gene: TRBJ2-1; CDR3 protein: CASSILGGGTYNEQFF; CDR3 DNA: TGTGCCAGTAGTATATTAGGGGGTGGGACCTACAATGAGCAGTTCTTC
D gene: -; V gene: TRBV15; clone size: -; J gene: TRBJ1-1; CDR3 protein: CATKEGTEAFF; CDR3 DNA: TGTGCCACCAAGGAGGGCACTGAAGCTTTCTTT
D gene: TRBD1; V gene: TRBV6-6; clone size: -; J gene: TRBJ1-2; CDR3 protein: CASSGTGGTYGYTF; CDR3 DNA: TGTGCCAGCAGTGGGACAGGGGGAACGTATGGCTACACCTTC
D gene: -; V gene: TRBV5-1; clone size: -; J gene: TRBJ1-5; CDR3 protein: CASSLAGGGQPQHF; CDR3 DNA: TGCGCCAGCAGCTTGGCGGGGGGAGGTCAGCCCCAGCATTTT
D gene: TRBD1; V gene: TRBV27; clone size: -; J gene: TRBJ1-6; CDR3 protein: CASNTGGRVSPLHF; CDR3 DNA: TGTGCCAGCAATACAGGGGGGAGGGTTTCACCCCTCCACTTT
D gene: TRBD2; V gene: TRBV7-7; clone size: few; J gene: TRBJ2-7; CDR3 protein: CASSPGLAEATYYEQYF; CDR3 DNA: TGTGCTAGCAGCCCGGGACTAGCGGAAGCCACATACTACGAGCAGTACTTC
D gene: TRBD1; V gene: TRBV7-3; clone size: -; J gene: TRBJ2-7; CDR3 protein: CASSLDRGMTYEQYF; CDR3 DNA: TGTGCCAGCAGCTTAGACAGGGGAATGACCTACGAGCAGTACTTC
D gene: -; V gene: TRBV6-1; clone size: few; J gene: TRBJ2-7; CDR3 protein: CASSEAYRSSLPYEQYF; CDR3 DNA: TGTGCCAGCAGTGAAGCGTATCGAAGCTCTCTTCCCTACGAGCAGTACTTC
D gene: -; V gene: TRBV11-2; clone size: -; J gene: TRBJ2-7; CDR3 protein: CASSLKTGRNYEQYF; CDR3 DNA: TGTGCCAGCAGCTTAAAGACAGGACGGAACTACGAGCAGTACTTC
D gene: TRBD2; V gene: TRBV5-1; clone size: -; J gene: TRBJ2-3; CDR3 protein: CASSPSGGTDTQYF; CDR3 DNA: TGCGCCAGCAGCCCATCCGGGGGGACAGATACGCAGTATTTT
D gene: TRBD1; V gene: TRBV6-6; clone size: few; J gene: TRBJ2-7; CDR3 protein: CASSYPTGGWSGEQYF; CDR3 DNA: TGTGCCAGCAGTTACCCGACAGGGGGTTGGTCGGGCGAGCAGTACTTC
D gene: TRBD1; V gene: TRBV13; clone size: -; J gene: TRBJ2-5; CDR3 protein: CASSSPGQKETQYF; CDR3 DNA: TGTGCCAGCAGCTCACCGGGACAGAAAGAGACCCAGTACTTC
D gene: TRBD2; V gene: TRBV4-1; clone size: -; J gene: TRBJ2-1; CDR3 protein: CASSQGTSGRSGFDEQFF; CDR3 DNA: TGCGCCAGCAGCCAAGGGACTAGCGGGAGAAGTGGGTTTGATGAGCAGTTCTTC
D gene: TRBD1; V gene: TRBV5-6; clone size: -; J gene: TRBJ2-5; CDR3 protein: CASSWDRTPQETQYF; CDR3 DNA: TGTGCCAGCAGCTGGGACAGAACCCCCCAAGAGACCCAGTACTTC
D gene: -; V gene: TRBV5-1; clone size: -; J gene: TRBJ2-1; CDR3 protein: CASSSGLTHNEQFF; CDR3 DNA: TGCGCCAGCAGCTCGGGACTTACCCACAATGAGCAGTTCTTC
D gene: TRBD1; V gene: TRBV4-1; clone size: -; J gene: TRBJ1-1; CDR3 protein: CASSQGTGSFMNTEAFF; CDR3 DNA: TGCGCCAGCAGCCAGGGGACAGGGTCCTTCATGAACACTGAAGCTTTCTTT
D gene: -; V gene: TRBV2; clone size: -; J gene: TRBJ2-7; CDR3 protein: CASSGRAGSFYEQYF; CDR3 DNA: TGTGCCAGCAGTGGGAGGGCAGGGAGTTTTTACGAGCAGTACTTC
D gene: TRBD2; V gene: TRBV27; clone size: once; J gene: TRBJ2-7; CDR3 protein: CASSRLAGESYEQYF; CDR3 DNA: TGTGCCAGCAGTCGCCTAGCGGGAGAATCATACGAGCAGTACTTC
D gene: TRBD1; V gene: TRBV29-1; clone size: few; J gene: TRBJ1-5; CDR3 protein: CSVGTGLNQPQHF; CDR3 DNA: TGCAGCGTGGGGACAGGGCTCAATCAGCCCCAGCATTTT
D gene: TRBD1; V gene: TRBV5-6; clone size: -; J gene: TRBJ2-7; CDR3 protein: CASSLEGTGVYEQYF; CDR3 DNA: TGTGCCAGCAGCTTGGAAGGGACAGGCGTGTACGAGCAGTACTTC
D gene: -; V gene: TRBV14; clone size: -; J gene: TRBJ1-1; CDR3 protein: CASSQDLRGRGEAFF; CDR3 DNA: TGTGCCAGCAGCCAAGACTTGAGGGGGAGAGGTGAAGCTTTCTTT
D gene: TRBD1; V gene: TRBV6-5; clone size: once; J gene: TRBJ2-1; CDR3 protein: CASSSPDRGPYEQFF; CDR3 DNA: TGTGCCAGCAGTTCCCCGGACAGGGGGCCATATGAGCAGTTCTTC
D gene: TRBD2; V gene: TRBV5-4; clone size: -; J gene: TRBJ2-1; CDR3 protein: CASSLTSGESDNEQFF; CDR3 DNA: TGTGCCAGCAGCCTCACTAGCGGAGAGAGTGACAATGAGCAGTTCTTC
D gene: TRBD2; V gene: TRBV4-2; clone size: medium-sized; J gene: TRBJ2-7; CDR3 protein: CASSQDGTSGGYEQYF; CDR3 DNA: TGTGCCAGCAGCCAAGACGGGACTAGCGGGGGCTACGAGCAGTACTTC
D gene: TRBD1; V gene: TRBV19; clone size: -; J gene: TRBJ2-1; CDR3 protein: CASSTTTTGRSNEQFF; CDR3 DNA: TGTGCCAGTAGTACAACCACGACAGGGCGAAGCAATGAGCAGTTCTTC
D gene: TRBD1; V gene: TRBV30; clone size: -; J gene: TRBJ1-2; CDR3 protein: CAWSRDRMNYGYTF; CDR3 DNA: TGTGCCTGGAGTAGGGACAGGATGAACTATGGCTACACCTTC
D gene: -; V gene: TRBV27; clone size: -; J gene: TRBJ1-3; CDR3 protein: CASSPWGAGNTIYF; CDR3 DNA: TGTGCCAGCAGTCCTTGGGGGGCTGGAAACACCATATATTTT
D gene: -; V gene: TRBV6-1; clone size: -; J gene: TRBJ2-2; CDR3 protein: CASSALGGGGELFF; CDR3 DNA: TGTGCCAGCAGTGCCCTCGGGGGTGGCGGGGAGCTGTTTTTT
D gene: TRBD2; V gene: TRBV9; clone size: -; J gene: TRBJ2-3; CDR3 protein: CASSEGGTDTQYF; CDR3 DNA: TGTGCCAGCAGCGAGGGAGGGACAGATACGCAGTATTTT
D gene: -; V gene: TRBV29-1; clone size: -; J gene: TRBJ2-7; CDR3 protein: CSARTGTQFHEQYF; CDR3 DNA: TGCAGCGCAAGGACCGGGACTCAGTTCCACGAGCAGTACTTC
D gene: TRBD2; V gene: TRBV5-1; clone size: -; J gene: TRBJ2-5; CDR3 protein: CASKPGGRYQETQYF; CDR3 DNA: TGCGCCAGCAAACCGGGGGGGCGTTACCAAGAGACCCAGTACTTC
D gene: TRBD1; V gene: TRBV5-1; clone size: -; J gene: TRBJ2-1; CDR3 protein: CASSSWTGGVSSSYNEQFF; CDR3 DNA: TGCGCCAGCAGCTCTTGGACAGGGGGCGTCTCAAGCTCCTACAATGAGCAGTTCTTC
D gene: -; V gene: TRBV10-3; clone size: -; J gene: TRBJ2-4; CDR3 protein: CAISETRELAKNIQYF; CDR3 DNA: TGTGCCATCAGTGAGACGAGGGAGTTAGCCAAAAACATTCAGTACTTC
D gene: -; V gene: TRBV4-1; clone size: -; J gene: TRBJ2-7; CDR3 protein: CASSFRQLAYEQYF; CDR3 DNA: TGCGCCAGCAGCTTTAGACAGCTTGCCTACGAGCAGTACTTC
D gene: -; V gene: TRBV9; clone size: -; J gene: TRBJ1-1; CDR3 protein: CASSEGVGANTEAFF; CDR3 DNA: TGTGCCAGCAGCGAAGGGGTAGGGGCAAACACTGAAGCTTTCTTT
D gene: TRBD2; V gene: TRBV7-9; clone size: -; J gene: TRBJ2-2; CDR3 protein: CASSPSGRAKGTGELFF; CDR3 DNA: TGTGCCAGCAGCCCTAGCGGGAGGGCCAAGGGCACCGGGGAGCTGTTTTTT
D gene: -; V gene: TRBV7-2; clone size: -; J gene: TRBJ1-1; CDR3 protein: CASSLYKRETEAFF; CDR3 DNA: TGTGCCAGCAGCTTATACAAACGGGAGACTGAAGCTTTCTTT
D gene: TRBD2; V gene: TRBV9; clone size: -; J gene: TRBJ2-1; CDR3 protein: CASTPGLAGGNEQFF; CDR3 DNA: TGTGCCAGCACGCCGGGACTAGCGGGGGGAAATGAGCAGTTCTTC
D gene: TRBD1; V gene: TRBV6-5; clone size: -; J gene: TRBJ1-1; CDR3 protein: CASSQNRGDTEAFF; CDR3 DNA: TGTGCCAGCAGTCAAAACAGGGGGGACACTGAAGCTTTCTTT
D gene: -; V gene: TRBV30; clone size: few; J gene: TRBJ1-6; CDR3 protein: CAWKTASSYNSPLHF; CDR3 DNA: TGTGCCTGGAAAACAGCCAGCTCCTATAATTCACCCCTCCACTTT
D gene: TRBD2; V gene: TRBV6-4; clone size: -; J gene: TRBJ2-3; CDR3 protein: CASSSTSGASTDTQYF; CDR3 DNA: TGTGCCAGCAGCTCGACTAGCGGGGCTAGCACAGATACGCAGTATTTT
D gene: -; V gene: TRBV30; clone size: -; J gene: TRBJ1-1; CDR3 protein: CAQLRGGAVMNTEAFF; CDR3 DNA: TGTGCCCAGCTAAGGGGGGGGGCGGTTATGAACACTGAAGCTTTCTTT
D gene: -; V gene: TRBV18; clone size: -; J gene: TRBJ1-3; CDR3 protein: CASSPFRDSGNTIYF; CDR3 DNA: TGTGCCAGCTCACCTTTTCGAGACTCTGGAAACACCATATATTTT
D gene: -; V gene: TRBV6-1; clone size: -; J gene: TRBJ1-1; CDR3 protein: CASSEYGGVGGVPEAFF; CDR3 DNA: TGTGCCAGCAGTGAATATGGTGGGGTAGGGGGGGTCCCTGAAGCTTTCTTT
D gene: -; V gene: TRBV5-4; clone size: -; J gene: TRBJ1-2; CDR3 protein: CASRLAGRVIGDYGYTF; CDR3 DNA: TGTGCCAGCCGCTTGGCCGGCAGGGTTATAGGTGACTATGGCTACACCTTC
D gene: TRBD2; V gene: TRBV28; clone size: -; J gene: TRBJ2-3; CDR3 protein: CASGRGGSTDTQYF; CDR3 DNA: TGTGCCAGCGGGCGGGGGGGAAGCACAGATACGCAGTATTTT
D gene: -; V gene: TRBV6-5; clone size: -; J gene: TRBJ2-7; CDR3 protein: CASSSRQASKYEQYF; CDR3 DNA: TGTGCCAGCAGTTCGCGACAGGCCTCTAAGTACGAGCAGTACTTC
D gene: -; V gene: TRBV10-3; clone size: -; J gene: TRBJ2-3; CDR3 protein: CAISESTPDTQYF; CDR3 DNA: TGTGCCATCAGTGAGTCGACACCAGATACGCAGTATTTT
D gene: -; V gene: TRBV30; clone size: few; J gene: TRBJ1-1; CDR3 protein: CAWSLPPGLNTEAFF; CDR3 DNA: TGTGCCTGGAGTCTTCCCCCAGGATTAAACACTGAAGCTTTCTTT